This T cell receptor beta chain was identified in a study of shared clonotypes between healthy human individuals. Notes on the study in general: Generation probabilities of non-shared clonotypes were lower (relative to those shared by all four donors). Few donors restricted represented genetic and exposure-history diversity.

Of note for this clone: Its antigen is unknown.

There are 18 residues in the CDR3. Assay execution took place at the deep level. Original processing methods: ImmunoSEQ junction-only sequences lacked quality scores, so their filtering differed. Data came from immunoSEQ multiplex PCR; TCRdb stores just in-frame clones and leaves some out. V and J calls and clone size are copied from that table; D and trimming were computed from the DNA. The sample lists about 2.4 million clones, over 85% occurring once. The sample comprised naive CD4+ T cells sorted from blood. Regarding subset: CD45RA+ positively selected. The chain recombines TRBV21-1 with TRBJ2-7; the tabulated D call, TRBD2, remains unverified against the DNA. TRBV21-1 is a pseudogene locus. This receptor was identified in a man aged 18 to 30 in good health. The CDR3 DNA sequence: TGTGCCAGCAGCTGCGGTTTTTTTGAAACCGGCCGGGCCTACGAGCAGTACTTC. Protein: CASSCGFFETGRAYEQYF.